Here is one TCR beta chain with its context. The sample originates from a study of T cell changes during pregnancy in multiple sclerosis. Using immunoSEQ multiplex PCR, the repertoire was profiled, and TCRdb retains in-frame clones only, with some absent. Here the sample spans about 70,000 clones, just over 90% being singletons. The CDR3 runs 13 residues. Germline CDR1 and CDR2: MNHNS and SASEGT. V lost 6 bases, J lost 5 bases, and 3 bases stayed unmatched. The sample in question was peripheral blood, obtained in the third trimester of pregnancy. This TCR derives from a female donor with multiple sclerosis, enrolled in a pregnancy study. The rearrangement links TRBV6-1 to TRBJ1-4, with 7 bases that match TRBD1. The CDR3 is CASREQGNEKLFF. CDR3 nucleotide sequence: TGTGCCAGCAGAGAACAGGGGAATGAAAAACTGTTTTTT.